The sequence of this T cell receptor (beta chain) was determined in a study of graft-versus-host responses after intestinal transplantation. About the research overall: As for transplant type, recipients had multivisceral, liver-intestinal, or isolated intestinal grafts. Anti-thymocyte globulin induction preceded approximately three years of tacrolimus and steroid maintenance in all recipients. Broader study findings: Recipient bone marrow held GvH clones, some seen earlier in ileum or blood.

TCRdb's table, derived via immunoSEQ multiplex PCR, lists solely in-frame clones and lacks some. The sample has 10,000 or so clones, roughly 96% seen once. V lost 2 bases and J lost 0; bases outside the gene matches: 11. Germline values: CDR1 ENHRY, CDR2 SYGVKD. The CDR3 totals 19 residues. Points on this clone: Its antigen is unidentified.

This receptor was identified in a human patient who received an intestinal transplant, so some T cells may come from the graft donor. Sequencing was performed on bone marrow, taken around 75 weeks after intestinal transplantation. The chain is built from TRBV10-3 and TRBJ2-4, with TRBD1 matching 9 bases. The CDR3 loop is CAISEQLRGQGLAKNIQYF. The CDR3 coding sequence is TGTGCCATCAGTGAGCAACTCAGGGGACAGGGTCTAGCCAAAAACATTCAGTACTTC.